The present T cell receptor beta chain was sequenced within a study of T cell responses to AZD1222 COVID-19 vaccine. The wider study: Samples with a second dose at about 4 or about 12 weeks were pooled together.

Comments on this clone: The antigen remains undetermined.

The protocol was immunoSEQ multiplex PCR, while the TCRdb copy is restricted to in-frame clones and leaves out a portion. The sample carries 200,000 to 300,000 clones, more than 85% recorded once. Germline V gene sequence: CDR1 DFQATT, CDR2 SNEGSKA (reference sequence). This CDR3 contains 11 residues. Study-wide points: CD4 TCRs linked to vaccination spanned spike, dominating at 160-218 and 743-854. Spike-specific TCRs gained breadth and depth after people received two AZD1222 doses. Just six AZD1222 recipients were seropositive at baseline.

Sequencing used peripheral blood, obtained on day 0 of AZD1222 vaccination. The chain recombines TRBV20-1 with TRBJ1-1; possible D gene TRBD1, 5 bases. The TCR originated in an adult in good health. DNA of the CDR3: TGCAGGATAACTAGGGGCACTGAAGCTTTCTTT. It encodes CRITRGTEAFF.